This T cell receptor beta chain appears in the sequencing data of a study of T cell changes during pregnancy in multiple sclerosis. This clone appeared a single time. Generated by immunoSEQ multiplex PCR, the TCRdb table keeps only in-frame clones and is missing some. The data show roughly 80,000 clones, approximately 90% seen once. Deletions cut 2 bases from V and 3 bases from J, with 11 bases between. This CDR3 has 14 residues. Germline CDR1 reads SGHDT; CDR2 reads YYEEEE. The rearrangement links TRBV5-6 to TRBJ1-1, with D unclear. The sequence was obtained from a female donor with multiple sclerosis, enrolled in a pregnancy study. The sequenced sample was peripheral blood, obtained before pregnancy. The CDR3 spells CASSLPGSYTEAFF. CDR3 nucleotide sequence: TGTGCCAGCAGCTTACCGGGTAGCTACACTGAAGCTTTCTTT.